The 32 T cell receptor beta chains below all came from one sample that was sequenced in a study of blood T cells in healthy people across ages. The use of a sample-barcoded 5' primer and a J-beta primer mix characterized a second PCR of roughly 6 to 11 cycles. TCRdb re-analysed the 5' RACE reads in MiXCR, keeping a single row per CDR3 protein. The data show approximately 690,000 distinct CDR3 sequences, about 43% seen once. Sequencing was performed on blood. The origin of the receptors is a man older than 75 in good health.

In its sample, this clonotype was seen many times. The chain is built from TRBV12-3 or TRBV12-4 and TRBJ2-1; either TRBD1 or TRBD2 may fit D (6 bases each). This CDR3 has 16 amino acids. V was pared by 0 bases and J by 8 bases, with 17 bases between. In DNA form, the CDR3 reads TGTGCCAGCAGTTTAGCGGGGGGCCCCAAAGGCCATGAGCAGTTCTTC. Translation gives CASSLAGGPKGHEQFF.

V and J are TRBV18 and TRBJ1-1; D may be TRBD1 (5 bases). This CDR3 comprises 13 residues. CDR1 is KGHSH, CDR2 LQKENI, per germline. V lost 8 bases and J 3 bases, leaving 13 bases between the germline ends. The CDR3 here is CASTQGSDTEAFF. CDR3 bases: TGTGCCAGCACCCAGGGATCGGACACTGAAGCTTTCTTT.

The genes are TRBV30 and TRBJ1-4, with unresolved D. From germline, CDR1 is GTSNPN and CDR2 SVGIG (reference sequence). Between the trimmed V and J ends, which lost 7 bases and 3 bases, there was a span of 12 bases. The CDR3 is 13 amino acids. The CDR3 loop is CASNVGSNEKLFF. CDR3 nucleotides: TGTGCCTCCAACGTAGGCTCTAATGAAAAACTGTTTTTT.

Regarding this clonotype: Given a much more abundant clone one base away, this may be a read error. This chain's CDR3 is CASSLTQEQETQYF. In nucleotides, the CDR3 is TGTGCCAGCAGCCTAACCCAGGAGCAAGAGACCCAGTACTTC. This chain connects TRBV4-2 to TRBJ2-5; D gene uncertain. Germline V gene sequence: CDR1 LGHNA, CDR2 YNFKEQ. V gave up 4 bases and J gave up 2 bases, with 11 bases separating them. The CDR3 covers 14 residues.

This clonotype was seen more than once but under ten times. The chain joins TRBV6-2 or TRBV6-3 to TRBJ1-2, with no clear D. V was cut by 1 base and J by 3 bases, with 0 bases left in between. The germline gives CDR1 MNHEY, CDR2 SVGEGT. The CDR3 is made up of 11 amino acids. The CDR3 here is CASSYYYGYTF. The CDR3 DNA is TGTGCCAGCAGTTACTACTATGGCTACACCTTC.

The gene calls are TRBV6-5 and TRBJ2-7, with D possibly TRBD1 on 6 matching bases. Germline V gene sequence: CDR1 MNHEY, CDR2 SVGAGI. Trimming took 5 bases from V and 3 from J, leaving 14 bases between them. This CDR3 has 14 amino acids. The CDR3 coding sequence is TGTGCCAGCAGTGACAGGCCGGAGGTCTACGAGCAGTACTTC. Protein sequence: CASSDRPEVYEQYF.

The CDR3 loop reads CASSSGRQPQHF. The DNA for the CDR3 is TGTGCCAGCAGTTCCGGGCGCCAGCCCCAGCATTTT. J is TRBJ1-5 and V is TRBV6-5; no clear D gene. The CDR3 contains 12 residues. V shed 4 bases and J shed 7 bases, with 8 bases lying between them. The V gene's germline CDR1 is MNHEY and CDR2 SVGAGI.

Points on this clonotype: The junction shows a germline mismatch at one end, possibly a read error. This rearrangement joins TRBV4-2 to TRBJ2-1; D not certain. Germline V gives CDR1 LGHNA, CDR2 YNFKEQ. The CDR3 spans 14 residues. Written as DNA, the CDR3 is TGTGCCAGCAGCCAAACCTCCTCCCACAATGAGCAGTTCTTC. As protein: CASSQTSSHNEQFF.

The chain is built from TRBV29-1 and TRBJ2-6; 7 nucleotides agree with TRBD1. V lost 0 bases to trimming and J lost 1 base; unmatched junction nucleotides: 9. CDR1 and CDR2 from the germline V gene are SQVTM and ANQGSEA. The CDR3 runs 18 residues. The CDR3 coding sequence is TGCAGCGTTGAAGATACTGAGACAGGGTGGTCTGGGGCCAACGTCCTGACTTTC. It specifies CSVEDTETGWSGANVLTF.

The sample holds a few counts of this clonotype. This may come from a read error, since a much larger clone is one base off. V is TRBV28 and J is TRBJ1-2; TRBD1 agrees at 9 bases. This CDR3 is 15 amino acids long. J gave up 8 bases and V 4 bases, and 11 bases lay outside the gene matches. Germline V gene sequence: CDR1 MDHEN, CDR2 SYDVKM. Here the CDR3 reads CASSSAGTGKGGYTF. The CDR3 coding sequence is TGTGCCAGCAGTTCCGCCGGGACAGGGAAGGGAGGCTACACCTTC.

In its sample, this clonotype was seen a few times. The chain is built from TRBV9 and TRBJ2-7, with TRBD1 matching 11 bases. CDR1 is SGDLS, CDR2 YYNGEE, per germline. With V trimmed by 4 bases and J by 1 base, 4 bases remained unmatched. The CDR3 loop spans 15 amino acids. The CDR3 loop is CASSSGTGGSYEQYF. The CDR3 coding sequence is TGTGCCAGCAGCTCCGGGACAGGGGGGTCCTACGAGCAGTACTTC.

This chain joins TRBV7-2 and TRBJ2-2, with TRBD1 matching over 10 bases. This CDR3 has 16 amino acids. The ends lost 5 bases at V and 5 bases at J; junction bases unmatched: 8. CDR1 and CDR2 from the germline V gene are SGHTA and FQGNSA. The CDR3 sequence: CASSDRDRGNTGELFF. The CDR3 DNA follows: TGTGCCAGCAGCGACCGGGACAGGGGTAATACCGGGGAGCTGTTTTTT.

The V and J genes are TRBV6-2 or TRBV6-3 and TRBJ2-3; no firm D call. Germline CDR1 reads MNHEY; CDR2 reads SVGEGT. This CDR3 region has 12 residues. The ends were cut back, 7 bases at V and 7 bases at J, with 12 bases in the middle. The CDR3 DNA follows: TGTGCCAGCACCCCTCATGGGTATACGCAGTATTTT. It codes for CASTPHGYTQYF.

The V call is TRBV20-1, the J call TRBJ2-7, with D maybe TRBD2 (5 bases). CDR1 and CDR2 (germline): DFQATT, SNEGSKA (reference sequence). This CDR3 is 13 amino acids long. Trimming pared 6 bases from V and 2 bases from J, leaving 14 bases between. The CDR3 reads CSARNTGAYEQYF. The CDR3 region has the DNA TGCAGTGCCAGAAACACCGGGGCCTACGAGCAGTACTTC.

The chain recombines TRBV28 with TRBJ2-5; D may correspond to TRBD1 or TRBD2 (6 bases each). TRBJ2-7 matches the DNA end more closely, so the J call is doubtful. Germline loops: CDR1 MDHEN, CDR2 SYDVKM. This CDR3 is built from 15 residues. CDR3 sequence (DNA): TGTGCCAGCAGGACCGACAGGCGGACTACCTACGAGCAGTACTTC. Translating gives CASRTDRRTTYEQYF.

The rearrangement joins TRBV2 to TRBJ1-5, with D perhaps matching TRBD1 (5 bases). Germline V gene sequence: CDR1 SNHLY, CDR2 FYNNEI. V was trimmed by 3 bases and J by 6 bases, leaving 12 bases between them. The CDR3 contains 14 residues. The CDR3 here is CASSDTGRGQPQHF. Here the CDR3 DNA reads TGTGCCAGCAGTGATACGGGACGGGGTCAGCCCCAGCATTTT.

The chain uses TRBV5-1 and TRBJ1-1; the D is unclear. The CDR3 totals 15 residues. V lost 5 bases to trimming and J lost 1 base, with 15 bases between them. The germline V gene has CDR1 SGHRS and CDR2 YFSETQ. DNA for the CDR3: TGCGCCAGCAGTCCAGGCCCTCTTGGGAACACTGAAGCTTTCTTT. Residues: CASSPGPLGNTEAFF.

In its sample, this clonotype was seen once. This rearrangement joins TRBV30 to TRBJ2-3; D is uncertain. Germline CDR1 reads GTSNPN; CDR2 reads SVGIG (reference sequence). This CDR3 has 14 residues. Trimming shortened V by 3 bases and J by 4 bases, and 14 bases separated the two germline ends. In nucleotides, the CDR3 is TGTGCCTGGAGGCCAGGTTTTCCCCCAGATACGCAGTATTTT. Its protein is CAWRPGFPPDTQYF.

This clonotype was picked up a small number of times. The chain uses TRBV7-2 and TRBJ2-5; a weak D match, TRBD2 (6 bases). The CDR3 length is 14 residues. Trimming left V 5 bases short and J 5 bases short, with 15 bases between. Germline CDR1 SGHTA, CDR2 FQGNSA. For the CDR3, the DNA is TGTGCCAGCAGCGGGAGGTGGGGCCAGGAGACCCAGTACTTC. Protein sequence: CASSGRWGQETQYF.

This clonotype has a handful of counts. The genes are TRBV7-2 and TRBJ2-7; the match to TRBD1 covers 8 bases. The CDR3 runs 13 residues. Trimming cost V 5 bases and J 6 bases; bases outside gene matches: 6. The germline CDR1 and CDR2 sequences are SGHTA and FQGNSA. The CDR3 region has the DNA TGTGCCAGCAGCCAACAGGGGGTCTCCGAGCAGTACTTC. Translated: CASSQQGVSEQYF.

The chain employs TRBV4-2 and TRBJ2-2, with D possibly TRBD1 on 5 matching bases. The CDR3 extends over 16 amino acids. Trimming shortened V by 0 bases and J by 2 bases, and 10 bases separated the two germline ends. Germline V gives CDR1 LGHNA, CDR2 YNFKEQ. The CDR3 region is CASSQDGALNTGELFF. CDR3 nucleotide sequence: TGTGCCAGCAGCCAAGATGGGGCACTCAACACCGGGGAGCTGTTTTTT.

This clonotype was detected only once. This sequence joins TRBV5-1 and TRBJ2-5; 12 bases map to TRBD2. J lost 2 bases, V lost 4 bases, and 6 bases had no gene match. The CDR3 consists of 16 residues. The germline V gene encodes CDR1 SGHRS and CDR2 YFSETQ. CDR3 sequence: CASSPRTSGEQETQYF. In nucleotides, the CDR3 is TGCGCCAGCAGCCCCCGGACTAGCGGGGAGCAAGAGACCCAGTACTTC.

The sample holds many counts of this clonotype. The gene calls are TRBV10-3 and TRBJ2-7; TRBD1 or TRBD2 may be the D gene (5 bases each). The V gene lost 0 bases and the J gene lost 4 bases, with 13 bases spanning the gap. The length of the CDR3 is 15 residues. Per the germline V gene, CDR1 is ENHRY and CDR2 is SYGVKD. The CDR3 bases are TGTGCCATCAGTGAGTCTGGGGGAAAAGGGTACGAGCAGTACTTC. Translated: CAISESGGKGYEQYF.

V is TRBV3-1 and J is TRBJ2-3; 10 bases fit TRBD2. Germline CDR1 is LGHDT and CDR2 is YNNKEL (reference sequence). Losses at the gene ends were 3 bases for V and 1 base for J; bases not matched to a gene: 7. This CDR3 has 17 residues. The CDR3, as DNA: TGTGCCAGCAGCCACCCACGCGGACTAGCGGGCACAGATACGCAGTATTTT. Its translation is CASSHPRGLAGTDTQYF.

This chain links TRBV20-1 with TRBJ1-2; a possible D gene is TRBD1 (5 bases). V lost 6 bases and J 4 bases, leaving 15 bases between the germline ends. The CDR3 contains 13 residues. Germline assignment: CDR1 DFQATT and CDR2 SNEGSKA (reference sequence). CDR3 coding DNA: TGCAGTGCAAGACAGCTTACTAGCTATGGCTACACCTTC. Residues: CSARQLTSYGYTF.

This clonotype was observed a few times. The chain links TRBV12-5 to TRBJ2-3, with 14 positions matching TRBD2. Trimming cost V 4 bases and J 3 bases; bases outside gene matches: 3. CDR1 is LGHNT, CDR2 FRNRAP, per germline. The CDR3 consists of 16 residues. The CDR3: CASGSTSGGATDTQYF. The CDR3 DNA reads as TGTGCTAGTGGTTCGACTAGCGGGGGGGCAACAGATACGCAGTATTTT.

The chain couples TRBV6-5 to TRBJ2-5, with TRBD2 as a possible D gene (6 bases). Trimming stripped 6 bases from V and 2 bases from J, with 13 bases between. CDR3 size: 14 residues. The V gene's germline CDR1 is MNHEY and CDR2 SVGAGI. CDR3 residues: CASRGTAGQETQYF. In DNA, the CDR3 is TGTGCCAGCAGGGGGACCGCGGGACAAGAGACCCAGTACTTC.

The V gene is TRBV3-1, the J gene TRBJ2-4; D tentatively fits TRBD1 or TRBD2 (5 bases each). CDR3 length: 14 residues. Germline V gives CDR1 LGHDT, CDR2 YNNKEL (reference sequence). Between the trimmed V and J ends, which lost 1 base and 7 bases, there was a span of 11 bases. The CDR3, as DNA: TGTGCCAGCAGCCAAGGAGGGGCTCGGAACATTCAGTACTTC. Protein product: CASSQGGARNIQYF.

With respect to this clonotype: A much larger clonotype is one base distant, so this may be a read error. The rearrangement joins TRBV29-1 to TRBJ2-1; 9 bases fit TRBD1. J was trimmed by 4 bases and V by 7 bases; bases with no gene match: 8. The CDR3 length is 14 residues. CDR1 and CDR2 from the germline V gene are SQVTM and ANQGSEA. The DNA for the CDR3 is TGCAGCGCTGCCGACAGGGGGGTGTACAATGAGCAGTTCTTC. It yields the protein CSAADRGVYNEQFF.

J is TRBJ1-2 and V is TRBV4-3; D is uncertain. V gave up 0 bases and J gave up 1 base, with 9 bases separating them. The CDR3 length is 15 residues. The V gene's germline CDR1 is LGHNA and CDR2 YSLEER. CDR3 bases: TGCGCCAGCAGCCAAGAACGGGGTTATAACTATGGCTACACCTTC. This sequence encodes CASSQERGYNYGYTF.

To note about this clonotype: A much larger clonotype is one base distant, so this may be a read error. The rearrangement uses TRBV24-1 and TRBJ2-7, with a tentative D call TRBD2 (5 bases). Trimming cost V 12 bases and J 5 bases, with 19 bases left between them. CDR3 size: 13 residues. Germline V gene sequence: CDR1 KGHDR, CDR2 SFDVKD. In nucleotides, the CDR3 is TGTGCCGTGGGAGCCAGGACGACTCACGAGCAGTACTTC. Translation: CAVGARTTHEQYF.

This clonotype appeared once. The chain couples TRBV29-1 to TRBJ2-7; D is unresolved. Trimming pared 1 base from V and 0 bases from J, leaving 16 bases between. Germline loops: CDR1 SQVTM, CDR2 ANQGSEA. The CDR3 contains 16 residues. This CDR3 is CSVEAVMDRSSYEQYF. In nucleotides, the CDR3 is TGCAGCGTTGAAGCAGTCATGGACCGAAGCTCCTACGAGCAGTACTTC.